This entry describes one TCR beta chain. The sample comes from a study of brain T cells in children with intractable seizures. Surgery cases with the highest brain T cell transcript signatures were chosen for sequencing. Sequencing used immunoSEQ multiplex PCR; TCRdb keeps in-frame clones, though not all of them. The repertoire includes roughly 69,000 clones, roughly 95% of them detected once, and more than 0.3% sits in the top ten. Deletions cut 2 bases from V and 5 bases from J, with 10 bases between. CDR3 length: 14 amino acids. The V gene's germline CDR1 is MNHEY and CDR2 SVGAGI. This specimen was peripheral blood, taken at surgery. The receptor comes from a boy less than two years old with focal cortical dysplasia and intractable seizures. This chain connects TRBV6-5 to TRBJ2-1; D is unclear. The CDR3, as DNA: TGTGCCAGCAGTTACGATACGGCGGACAATGAGCAGTTCTTC. It translates to CASSYDTADNEQFF.